This T cell receptor (beta chain) comes out of a study of cytomegalovirus exposure and HLA in healthy donors. Study-wide results and caveats: Follow-up analysis seemed to connect common viral pathogens with several of the most significant clusters identified.

Amplification used 60 Vbeta primers and 13 Jbeta primers. TCRdb keeps only in-frame clones here, not all; method: immunoSEQ multiplex PCR. The table has 150,000 to 200,000 clones, 75% to 85% seen once. The germline V gene encodes CDR1 MNHEY and CDR2 SMNVEV (reference sequence). V gave up 5 bases and J gave up 8 bases; unmatched junction bases: 8. This CDR3 spans 15 amino acids. With respect to this clone: No antigen is known for it.

The chain carries TRBV27 and TRBJ1-4; TRBD1 matches 10 bases. This TCR was recovered from a girl under 10 years old in good health and CMV-seropositive. What was sequenced was PBMCs. The CDR3 DNA follows: TGTGCCAGCAGTCGCTTGAGGGACAGGGGCGAAAAACTGTTTTTT. This gives the protein CASSRLRDRGEKLFF.